The rows below give T cell receptor beta chains drawn from one sample of a study of radiation and T cells in renal cell carcinoma. Some clones are missing from TCRdb's copy, which holds only in-frame ones; the method was immunoSEQ multiplex PCR. Of tens of thousands of clones in the sample, more than 80% are singletons; the top ten hold around 28%. The sample consisted of blood, taken from a patient whose treatment included radiotherapy and nephrectomy. These receptors were obtained from a woman in her seventies with renal cell carcinoma. Both conserved end residues are part of each CDR3. The order of the fields is J gene, clone size, D gene, V gene, CDR3 DNA, CDR3 protein. The D gene is left open where the match is weak. Expanded clones are given a class, and other clones once, few, many or no size at all.

>TRBJ1-4|.|.|TRBV14
TGTGCCAGCAGCCCCGGACAATTAAAAGGTGAAAAACTGTTTTTT
CASSPGQLKGEKLFF
>TRBJ2-3|.|.|TRBV5-4
TGTGCCAGCAGGACCGGGACACAGGACACAGATACGCAGTATTTT
CASRTGTQDTDTQYF
>TRBJ1-2|.|TRBD1|TRBV9
TGTGCCAGCAGCGTAGGGCAGGGGGCTCACTATGGCTACACCTTC
CASSVGQGAHYGYTF
>TRBJ2-7|few|.|TRBV7-9
TGTGCCAGCAGTGGAGGGACCTCCTACGAGCAGTACTTC
CASSGGTSYEQYF
>TRBJ2-4|once|.|TRBV5-1
TGCGCCAGCAGCAGGGAAGGATTTGCCGGGCCCGGGAGAAACATTCAGTACTTC
CASSREGFAGPGRNIQYF
>TRBJ2-5|.|.|TRBV30
TGTGCCTCGACAGGGGAGGGCCAAGAGACCCAGTACTTC
CASTGEGQETQYF
>TRBJ1-3|.|.|TRBV4-1
TGCGCCAGCAGCCAAGATAGCCCGGACGCTTACTCTGGAAACACCATATATTTT
CASSQDSPDAYSGNTIYF
>TRBJ2-7|.|.|TRBV5-5
TGTGCCAGCAGCTTGGGCCAGTACCACGAGCAGTACTTC
CASSLGQYHEQYF
>TRBJ1-3|.|.|TRBV19
TGTGCCAGTTCTGGCGGGACGCACGGAAACACCATATATTTT
CASSGGTHGNTIYF
>TRBJ1-2|.|TRBD1|TRBV29-1
TGCAGCGTTGAACCCGATTACAGGGGGTTCTATGGCTACACCTTC
CSVEPDYRGFYGYTF
>TRBJ2-6|.|.|TRBV7-9
TGTGCCAGCAGCTTAGGTTTTGGGAGTGGGGCCAACGTCCTGACTTTC
CASSLGFGSGANVLTF